These T cell receptor beta chains were read from a single sample in a study of shared clonotypes between healthy human individuals. Here immunoSEQ multiplex PCR was the method, and the copy in TCRdb shows in-frame clones only, minus some. The sample yields roughly 1 million clones, under 80% seen once. Sequenced sample: memory CD4+ T cells sorted from blood. These receptors all come from a man aged 18-30 years in good health. Both conserved end residues are part of each CDR3. D genes are given only for firm matches. The listing skips clone size in some rows; elsewhere it reads once, few, many or a size class.

j_call | clone_size | v_call | d_call | cdr3_nt | cdr3_aa
TRBJ1-5 | many | TRBV2 | NA | TGTGCCAGCAGTGAGGAAGGGGGGCGTCAGCCCCAGCATTTT | CASSEEGGRQPQHF
TRBJ1-1 | NA | TRBV5-8 | TRBD1 | TGTGCCAGCAGCTTAAGGGACAGGATGAACACTGAAGCTTTCTTT | CASSLRDRMNTEAFF
TRBJ2-1 | once | TRBV6-1 | NA | TGTGCCAGCAGTTTACGGACGGGGTTAGGGGAGCAGTTCTTC | CASSLRTGLGEQFF
TRBJ1-2 | NA | TRBV5-1 | NA | TGCGCCAGCAGCAGGGAGACAGGTTCTAACTATGGCTACACCTTC | CASSRETGSNYGYTF
TRBJ2-3 | NA | TRBV5-5 | TRBD1 | TGTGCCAGCAGCTTGCGGAGGGACAGGGGCACAGATACGCAGTATTTT | CASSLRRDRGTDTQYF
TRBJ1-6 | NA | TRBV19 | TRBD1 | TGTGCCAGTAGTACGAGGGGGACAGGGGATTCACCCCTCCACTTT | CASSTRGTGDSPLHF
TRBJ1-3 | NA | TRBV2 | NA | TGTGCCAGCAGTGACGGGACTGGAGCCTCTGGAAACACCATATATTTT | CASSDGTGASGNTIYF
TRBJ1-1 | few | TRBV25-1 | NA | TGTGCCAGCAGTCCAAGGGGCCTTGAAGCTTTCTTT | CASSPRGLEAFF
TRBJ2-1 | NA | TRBV5-1 | NA | TGCGCCAGCAGCTTGGAGGCAGGGAAGGGGAGAAATGAGCAGTTCTTC | CASSLEAGKGRNEQFF
TRBJ1-1 | NA | TRBV6-6 | NA | TGTGCCAGCAGCTTCAGGGTCTCGCAGAACACTGAAGCTTTCTTT | CASSFRVSQNTEAFF
TRBJ2-3 | once | TRBV5-1 | NA | TGCGCCAGCAGCCCGGGGACGGCGCGTGGCGAGTATTTT | CASSPGTARGEYF
TRBJ1-6 | NA | TRBV6-5 | NA | TGTGCCAGCAGTTACGTTGGGGGGGAAAATTCACCCCTCCACTTT | CASSYVGGENSPLHF
TRBJ2-1 | NA | TRBV27 | NA | TGTGCCAGCAGTTCGCCTAGCAGCGGGTCGAGTGAGCAGTTCTTC | CASSSPSSGSSEQFF
TRBJ1-5 | NA | TRBV30 | NA | TGTGCCTGGAACCCCCAAGCGAATCAGCCCCAGCATTTT | CAWNPQANQPQHF
TRBJ2-5 | NA | TRBV9 | TRBD2 | TGTGCCAGCAGCCCCGGGACTAGCGGTTCCCAAGAGACCCAGTACTTC | CASSPGTSGSQETQYF
TRBJ1-3 | NA | TRBV10-3 | NA | TGTGCCATCAGTGAAGCCTCTAAGGATGGAAACACCATATATTTT | CAISEASKDGNTIYF
TRBJ2-5 | once | TRBV19 | NA | TGTGCCAGTAGTATAGGGGGCCTCACGCAAGAGACCCAGTACTTC | CASSIGGLTQETQYF
TRBJ2-7 | NA | TRBV4-2 | NA | TGTGCCAGCAGCCAGACGGGCTTCGCCGAGCAGTACTTC | CASSQTGFAEQYF
TRBJ2-1 | NA | TRBV6-1 | NA | TGTGCCAGCAGTGTAGATCCCACTTCCTACAATGAGCAGTTCTTC | CASSVDPTSYNEQFF
TRBJ2-3 | NA | TRBV2 | NA | TGTGCCAGCAGTGATTTCGGAGCGCGCACAGATACGCAGTATTTT | CASSDFGARTDTQYF
TRBJ2-3 | NA | TRBV6-6 | TRBD1 | TGTGCCAGCAGTTTTACAGGGGGCGCAGATACGCAGTATTTT | CASSFTGGADTQYF
TRBJ1-1 | many | TRBV5-4 | NA | TGTGCCAGCAGCTTTGACAGGAACACTGAAGCTTTCTTT | CASSFDRNTEAFF
TRBJ1-1 | many | TRBV6-5 | TRBD1 | TGTGCCAGCAGGGGACAGGGTAGAACCACTGAAGCTTTCTTT | CASRGQGRTTEAFF
TRBJ2-1 | NA | TRBV10-3 | TRBD2 | TGTGCCATCAGTCTCGGGACTAGCGGGAGTAATGAGCAGTTCTTC | CAISLGTSGSNEQFF
TRBJ2-7 | NA | TRBV6-5 | NA | TGTGCCAGCAGCCAGGGGTCCACCTACGAGCAGTACTTC | CASSQGSTYEQYF
TRBJ2-7 | NA | TRBV19 | TRBD2 | TGTGCCAGTAGGCTCGGGGGGAGCTCCTACGAGCAGTACTTC | CASRLGGSSYEQYF
TRBJ1-1 | many | TRBV10-3 | NA | TGTGCCATCAGTGAGTCAGCGGACGACGCTTTCTTT | CAISESADDAFF
TRBJ2-3 | NA | TRBV6-1 | NA | TGTGCCAGCAGTACCAACGTCCACACAGATACGCAGTATTTT | CASSTNVHTDTQYF
TRBJ1-1 | NA | TRBV5-4 | NA | TGTGCCAGCAGCACCAGGTCGGGACTGAACACTGAAGCTTTCTTT | CASSTRSGLNTEAFF
TRBJ2-1 | NA | TRBV9 | NA | TGTGCCAGCAGCGTAGGACAGGACAATGAGCAGTTCTTC | CASSVGQDNEQFF
TRBJ1-2 | NA | TRBV28 | TRBD1 | TGTGCCAGCATCGGGGGACAGGGGTATGGCTACACCTTC | CASIGGQGYGYTF
TRBJ2-2 | NA | TRBV19 | TRBD1 | TGTGCCAGTAAGACGCAGGGGGCCCTTAACACCGGGGAGCTGTTTTTT | CASKTQGALNTGELFF
TRBJ1-4 | NA | TRBV14 | NA | TGTGCCAGCACGGCCAGCCTTAATGAAAAACTGTTTTTT | CASTASLNEKLFF
TRBJ2-7 | few | TRBV7-2 | TRBD2 | TGTGCCAGCAGCGGGGGGACTAGCGGCACCTACGAGCAGTACTTC | CASSGGTSGTYEQYF
TRBJ1-5 | NA | TRBV19 | NA | TGTGCCAGTAGTACCAAACAGGGAAATCAGCCCCAGCATTTT | CASSTKQGNQPQHF
TRBJ2-3 | NA | TRBV5-1 | NA | TGCGCCAGCAGCTCGGGAGTTAGCACAGATACGCAGTATTTT | CASSSGVSTDTQYF
TRBJ1-2 | NA | TRBV27 | NA | TGTGCCAGCAGTCCCCGGGTCAACTATGGCTACACCTTC | CASSPRVNYGYTF
TRBJ2-1 | once | TRBV10-3 | TRBD2 | TGTGCCATCACTGACGGGACTAGCGGTCACGATGAGCAGTTCTTC | CAITDGTSGHDEQFF
TRBJ2-5 | NA | TRBV7-2 | NA | TGTGCCAGCAGCTTACTAGCGCTAAAGGAAGAGACCCAGTACTTC | CASSLLALKEETQYF
TRBJ2-3 | NA | TRBV6-5 | NA | TGTGCCAGCAGGAGAGGGACGAAAAGCACAGATACGCAGTATTTT | CASRRGTKSTDTQYF
TRBJ1-2 | few | TRBV5-1 | TRBD1 | TGCGCCAGCAGCTTGGGGGGACAGGTGATAAACTATGGCTACACCTTC | CASSLGGQVINYGYTF
TRBJ2-3 | NA | TRBV27 | TRBD2 | TGTGCCAGCAGTTTATCCGCTAGCGGGGGAGCAGATACGCAGTATTTT | CASSLSASGGADTQYF
TRBJ2-3 | NA | TRBV5-1 | NA | TGCGCCAGCAGCTTGTCAGGGATCACAGATACGCAGTATTTT | CASSLSGITDTQYF
TRBJ1-3 | NA | TRBV7-2 | TRBD1 | TGTGCCAGCAGCCGAAGACAGGGGGCTGGAAACACCATATATTTT | CASSRRQGAGNTIYF
TRBJ2-3 | NA | TRBV7-2 | TRBD2 | TGTGCCAGCAGTCCTAGCGGGAGGGTTTCAGATACGCAGTATTTT | CASSPSGRVSDTQYF
TRBJ1-6 | NA | TRBV23-1 | NA | TGCGCCCCCTACCCGGGGAGGGACGGCTATAATTCACCCCTCCACTTT | CAPYPGRDGYNSPLHF
TRBJ1-6 | few | TRBV28 | NA | TGTGCCAGCACCTTAACCGTGGGGAATTCACCCCTCCACTTT | CASTLTVGNSPLHF
TRBJ2-3 | once | TRBV28 | NA | TGTGCCAGCAGTTTATTACTGGATCTCACAGATACGCAGTATTTT | CASSLLLDLTDTQYF
TRBJ2-7 | once | TRBV5-4 | TRBD2 | TGTGCCAACAGCGATCTAGCGGGAGCCACCTACGAGCAGTACTTC | CANSDLAGATYEQYF
TRBJ2-3 | NA | TRBV5-1 | NA | TGCGCCAGCAGCTTGTTTGTCACAGATACGCAGTATTTT | CASSLFVTDTQYF
TRBJ1-3 | NA | TRBV4-3 | NA | TGCGCCAGCAGCCAAGAGATGGCAGGGGCGTTCTCTGGAAACACCATATATTTT | CASSQEMAGAFSGNTIYF
TRBJ1-1 | NA | TRBV5-6 | NA | TGTGCCAGCAGCTTGCGGCAGCTGAACACTGAAGCTTTCTTT | CASSLRQLNTEAFF
TRBJ1-1 | NA | TRBV7-9 | NA | TGTGCCAGCAGCTTATCGGGGGGAACACCTGAAGCTTTCTTT | CASSLSGGTPEAFF
TRBJ2-2 | NA | TRBV10-3 | TRBD2 | TGTGCCATCAACCCTAGCGGGAGGGCCTCCGGGGAGCTGTTTTTT | CAINPSGRASGELFF
TRBJ1-1 | few | TRBV6-1 | NA | TGTGCCAGCAGTGACATGACTGAAGCTTTCTTT | CASSDMTEAFF
TRBJ2-5 | NA | TRBV7-9 | NA | TGTGCCAGCAGCTTGTCTAAGGGCCAAGAGACCCAGTACTTC | CASSLSKGQETQYF
TRBJ2-2 | once | TRBV14 | NA | TGTGCCAGCAGCCAAGCTGTCAGGGTCACCGGGGAGCTGTTTTTT | CASSQAVRVTGELFF
TRBJ2-7 | NA | TRBV28 | NA | TGTGCCAGCAGTTTACCCGGACCCTACGAGCAGTACTTC | CASSLPGPYEQYF
TRBJ1-5 | NA | TRBV6-1 | TRBD1 | TGTGCCGTCGCCGGGACAGGGTATCAGCCCCAGCATTTT | CAVAGTGYQPQHF